This TCR beta chain was identified in a study of preoperative IRX-2 immunotherapy in early breast cancer. The treatment: preoperative locoregional IRX-2 cytokine immunotherapy. This phase Ib study tested locoregional IRX-2 cytokine immunotherapy given before surgery. The data were produced by immunoSEQ multiplex PCR, yet TCRdb's version contains in-frame clones alone and is incomplete. The sample includes tens of thousands of clones, nearly 95% seen only once; the top ten take nearly 6.5%. Germline CDR1 and CDR2: SGHTS and YDEGEE. V was pared by 1 base and J by 4 bases, with 10 bases between. The CDR3 is 14 residues long.

This receptor was taken from a human donor with breast cancer. The chain combines TRBV5-8 with TRBJ2-3; D is possibly TRBD1 (6 bases). Sampling was done from a patient treated with IRX-2 immunotherapy. The CDR3 reads CASSLYRVADTQYF. CDR3 DNA: TGTGCCAGCAGCTTGTACAGGGTAGCAGATACGCAGTATTTT.